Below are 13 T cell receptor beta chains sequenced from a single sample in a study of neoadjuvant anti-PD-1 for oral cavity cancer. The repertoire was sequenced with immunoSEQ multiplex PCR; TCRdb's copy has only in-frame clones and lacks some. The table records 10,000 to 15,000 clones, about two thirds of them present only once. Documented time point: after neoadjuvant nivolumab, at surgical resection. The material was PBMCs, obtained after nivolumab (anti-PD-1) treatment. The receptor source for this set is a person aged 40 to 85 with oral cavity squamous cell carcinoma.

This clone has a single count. Written as DNA, the CDR3 is TGTGCCAGCAGTGAAGACCCGACAGGGGGCTATGGCTACACCTTC. This codes for CASSEDPTGGYGYTF. V is TRBV6-1 and J is TRBJ1-2; TRBD1 agrees at 9 bases. The CDR3 is 15 residues long. Germline V CDR1 and CDR2: MNHNS, SASEGT. The junction had 4 bases not matched to a gene; V was cut back by 1 base and J by 4 bases.

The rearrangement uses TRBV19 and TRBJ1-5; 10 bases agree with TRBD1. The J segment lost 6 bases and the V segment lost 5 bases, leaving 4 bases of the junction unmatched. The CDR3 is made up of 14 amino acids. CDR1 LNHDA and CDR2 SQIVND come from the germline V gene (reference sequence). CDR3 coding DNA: TGTGCCAGTAGTCGACAGGGGGCTTTTCAGCCCCAGCATTTT. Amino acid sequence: CASSRQGAFQPQHF.

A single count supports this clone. The CDR3 sequence is CAWRDRRRDNEQFF. In DNA form, the CDR3 reads TGTGCCTGGAGGGACAGGAGAAGGGACAATGAGCAGTTCTTC. The chain is built from TRBV30 and TRBJ2-1; 7 positions match TRBD1. Trimming at V came to 3 bases and at J to 5 bases, leaving 7 bases not matched to a gene. Germline V gene sequence: CDR1 GTSNPN, CDR2 SVGIG (reference sequence). There are 14 residues in the CDR3.

CDR3 in DNA: TGTGCCAGCAGCTTGACAGGGAGCAATGAGCAGTTCTTC. This encodes CASSLTGSNEQFF. V and J are TRBV5-6 and TRBJ2-1; D may be TRBD1 (6 bases). The CDR3 sequence is 13 residues long. Germline CDR1 is SGHDT and CDR2 is YYEEEE. V shed 1 base and J shed 6 bases, with 8 bases lying between them. The complete variable domain, with remaining parts taken from reference TRBV5-6 and TRBJ2-1, reads DAGVTQSPTHLIKTRGQQVTLRCSPKSGHDTVSWYQQALGQGPQFIFQYYEEEERQRGNFPDRFSGHQFPNYSSELNVNALLLGDSALYLCASSLTGSNEQFFGPGTRLTVL.

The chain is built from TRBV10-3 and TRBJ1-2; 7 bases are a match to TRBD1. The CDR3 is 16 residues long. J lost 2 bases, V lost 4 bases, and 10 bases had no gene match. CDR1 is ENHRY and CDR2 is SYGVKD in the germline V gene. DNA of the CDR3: TGTGCCATCAGTGTATCTACCGGGACAGAGAACTATGGCTACACCTTC. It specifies CAISVSTGTENYGYTF.

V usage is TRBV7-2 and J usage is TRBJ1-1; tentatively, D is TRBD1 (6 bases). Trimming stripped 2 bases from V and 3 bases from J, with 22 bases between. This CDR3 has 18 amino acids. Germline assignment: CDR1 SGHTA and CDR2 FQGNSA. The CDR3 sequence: CASSLRGARGQGDTEAFF. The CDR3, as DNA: TGTGCCAGCAGCTTACGGGGGGCGCGGGGGCAAGGGGACACTGAAGCTTTCTTT.

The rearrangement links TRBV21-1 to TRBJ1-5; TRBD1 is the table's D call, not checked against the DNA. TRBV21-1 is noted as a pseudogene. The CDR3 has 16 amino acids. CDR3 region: CASSHSGDKGNQPQHF. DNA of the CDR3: TGTGCCAGCAGTCACTCCGGTGACAAGGGGAATCAGCCCCAGCATTTT.

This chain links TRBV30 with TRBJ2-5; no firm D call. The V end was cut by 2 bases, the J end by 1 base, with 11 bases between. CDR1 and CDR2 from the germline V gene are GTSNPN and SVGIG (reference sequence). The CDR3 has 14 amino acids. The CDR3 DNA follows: TGTGCCTGGAGTTCGCGTCTCCTCCAAGAGACCCAGTACTTC. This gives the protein CAWSSRLLQETQYF. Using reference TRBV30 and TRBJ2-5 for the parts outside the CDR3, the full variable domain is SQTIHQWPATLVQPVGSPLSLECTVEGTSNPNLYWYRQAAGRGLQLLFYSVGIGQISSEVPQNLSASRPQDRQFILSSKKLLLSDSGFYLCAWSSRLLQETQYFGPGTRLLVL.

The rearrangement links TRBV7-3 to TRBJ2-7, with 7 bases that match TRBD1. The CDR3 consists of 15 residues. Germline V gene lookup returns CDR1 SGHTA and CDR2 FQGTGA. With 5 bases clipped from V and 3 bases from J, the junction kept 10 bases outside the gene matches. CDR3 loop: CASSLDRVQGYEQYF. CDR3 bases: TGTGCCAGCAGCCTTGACAGGGTTCAAGGCTACGAGCAGTACTTC.

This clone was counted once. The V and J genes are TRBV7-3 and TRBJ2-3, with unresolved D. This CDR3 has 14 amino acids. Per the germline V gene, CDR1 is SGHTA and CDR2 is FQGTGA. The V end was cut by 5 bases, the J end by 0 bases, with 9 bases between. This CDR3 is CASSKAGSTDTQYF. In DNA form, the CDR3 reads TGTGCCAGCAGCAAAGCAGGTAGCACAGATACGCAGTATTTT.

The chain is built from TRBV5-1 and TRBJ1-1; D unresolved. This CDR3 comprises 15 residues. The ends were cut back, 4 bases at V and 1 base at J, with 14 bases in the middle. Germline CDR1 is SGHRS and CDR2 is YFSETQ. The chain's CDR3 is CASSATGSKNTEAFF. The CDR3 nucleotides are TGCGCCAGCAGCGCAACCGGGTCTAAGAACACTGAAGCTTTCTTT.

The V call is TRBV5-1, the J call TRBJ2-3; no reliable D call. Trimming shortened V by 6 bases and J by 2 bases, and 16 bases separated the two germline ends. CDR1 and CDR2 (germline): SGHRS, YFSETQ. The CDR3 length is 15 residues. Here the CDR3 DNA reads TGCGCCAGCACCGCTATGGGGATCGACACAGATACGCAGTATTTT. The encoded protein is CASTAMGIDTDTQYF.

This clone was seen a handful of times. The CDR3 sequence: CASSDFGSGYTF. Written as DNA, the CDR3 is TGTGCCAGCAGTGACTTTGGGAGTGGCTACACCTTC. The chain couples TRBV6-1 to TRBJ1-2, with unresolved D. Germline values: CDR1 MNHNS, CDR2 SASEGT. Trimming pared 3 bases from V and 7 bases from J, leaving 9 bases between. There are 12 residues in the CDR3.